This TCR beta chain comes out of a study of T cell changes during pregnancy in multiple sclerosis. This CDR3 is built from 14 residues. Germline V CDR1 and CDR2: SGHRS, YFSETQ. Trimming at V came to 2 bases and at J to 8 bases, leaving 6 bases not matched to a gene. Libraries were prepared by immunoSEQ multiplex PCR; TCRdb keeps only in-frame clonotypes and omits some of them. The table has some 100,000 clones, approximately 92% seen once. The chain employs TRBV5-1 and TRBJ1-4; 7 bases align to TRBD1. The source was peripheral blood, collected in the second trimester of pregnancy. This receptor was obtained from a female donor with multiple sclerosis, enrolled in a pregnancy study. The chain's CDR3 is CASSLQGWKEKLFF. The CDR3 nucleotides read TGCGCCAGCAGCTTACAGGGGTGGAAGGAAAAACTGTTTTTT.